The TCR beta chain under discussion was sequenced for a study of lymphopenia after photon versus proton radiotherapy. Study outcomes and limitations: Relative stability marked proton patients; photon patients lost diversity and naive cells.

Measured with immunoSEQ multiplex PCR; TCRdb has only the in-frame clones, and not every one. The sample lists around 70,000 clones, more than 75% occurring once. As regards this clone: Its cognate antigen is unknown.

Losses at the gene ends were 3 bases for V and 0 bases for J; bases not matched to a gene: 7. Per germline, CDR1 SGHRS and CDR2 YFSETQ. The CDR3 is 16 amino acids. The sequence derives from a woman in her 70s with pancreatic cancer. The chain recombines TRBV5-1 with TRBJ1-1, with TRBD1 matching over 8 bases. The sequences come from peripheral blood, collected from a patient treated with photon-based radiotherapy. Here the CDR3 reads CASSSQGVGMNTEAFF. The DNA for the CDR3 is TGCGCCAGCAGCTCACAGGGGGTTGGGATGAACACTGAAGCTTTCTTT.